This TCR beta chain was recovered during a study of cytomegalovirus exposure and HLA in healthy donors. The PCR made use of 60 Vbeta and 13 Jbeta primers. Produced via immunoSEQ multiplex PCR; TCRdb's table is partial and in-frame only. Altogether about 130,000 clones are present, 70% to 80% being singletons, with the ten largest covering approximately 1.2%. Donors likely had unrecorded immune exposures despite being nominally healthy when sampled. Trimming took 4 bases from V and 7 from J, leaving 11 bases between them. Germline V lookup: CDR1 SQVTM, CDR2 ANQGSEA. The CDR3 consists of 12 residues. The chain joins TRBV29-1 to TRBJ2-1; D perhaps matches TRBD2 (6 bases). The sample was PBMCs. This TCR was sampled from a man in his fifties in good health and CMV-seronegative. CDR3 sequence (DNA): TGCAGCGTTGTGGGACTGGTGAATGAGCAGTTCTTC. Its translation: CSVVGLVNEQFF.